The T cell receptor beta chain under discussion was sequenced for a study of T cell responses to AZD1222 COVID-19 vaccine. Assay: immunoSEQ multiplex PCR; the TCRdb copy retains only in-frame clones and omits some. The sample has 69,000 or so clones, roughly 85% seen once; the top ten hold around 1.2%. This CDR3 spans 15 amino acids. Trimming shortened V by 5 bases and J by 4 bases, and 18 bases separated the two germline ends. CDR1 is SGHRS and CDR2 is YFSETQ in the germline V gene. Second doses were pooled across both intervals (about 4 or about 12 weeks). The rearrangement joins TRBV5-1 to TRBJ1-2, with D perhaps matching TRBD1 (6 bases). Sequencing was performed on peripheral blood, taken 28 days after the second AZD1222 dose. This sequence originates from an adult who received the AZD1222 COVID-19 vaccine. The CDR3, as DNA: TGCGCCAGCAGGCCCGGGACACAAGTAGGCTATGGCTACACCTTC. It specifies CASRPGTQVGYGYTF.